This T cell receptor beta chain emerged from a study of cytomegalovirus exposure and HLA in healthy donors. This CDR3 spans 11 amino acids. Trimming pared 3 bases from V and 0 bases from J, leaving 3 bases between. Germline values: CDR1 DFQATT, CDR2 SNEGSKA (reference sequence). PCR primers comprised 60 Vbeta and 13 Jbeta primers. Clones were read by immunoSEQ multiplex PCR, and TCRdb kept only the in-frame ones, dropping some. This table holds 120,000 to 150,000 clones, under 90% found once. Sequencing used PBMCs. The rearrangement joins TRBV20-1 to TRBJ2-7; D not resolved. The receptor was derived from a male donor in good health and CMV-seronegative. The CDR3 nucleotides are TGCAGTGCTAGGAGCTCCTACGAGCAGTACTTC. Protein sequence: CSARSSYEQYF.